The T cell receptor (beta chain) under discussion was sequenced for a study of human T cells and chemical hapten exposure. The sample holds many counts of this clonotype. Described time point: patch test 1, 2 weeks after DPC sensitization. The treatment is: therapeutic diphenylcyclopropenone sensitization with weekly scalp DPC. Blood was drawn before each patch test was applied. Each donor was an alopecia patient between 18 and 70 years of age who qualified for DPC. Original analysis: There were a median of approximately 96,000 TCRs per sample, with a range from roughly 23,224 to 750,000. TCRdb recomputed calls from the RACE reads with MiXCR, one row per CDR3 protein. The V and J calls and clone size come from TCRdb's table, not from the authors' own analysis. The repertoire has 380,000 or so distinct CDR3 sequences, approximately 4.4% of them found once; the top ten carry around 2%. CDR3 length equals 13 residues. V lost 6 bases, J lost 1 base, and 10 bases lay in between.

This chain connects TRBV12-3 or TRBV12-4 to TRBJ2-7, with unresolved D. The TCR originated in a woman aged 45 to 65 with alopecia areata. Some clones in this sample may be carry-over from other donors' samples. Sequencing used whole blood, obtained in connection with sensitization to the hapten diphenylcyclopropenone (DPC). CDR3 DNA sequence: TGTGCCAGCAGCCCGTCTCCGTCCTACGAGCAGTACTTC. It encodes CASSPSPSYEQYF.